Reported below is one T cell receptor (beta chain). The antigen is unknown. The junction does not match germline at one end; this may be a read error. The data derive from a study of cytomegalovirus exposure and HLA in healthy donors. Findings and limits, study-wide: TCR beta chains numbering some 160 were designated cytomegalovirus-associated. The classifier was said to identify cytomegalovirus status with high specificity and sensitivity. Later analysis suggested most CMV-associated TCR beta chains were HLA-restricted.

The CDR3 extends over 12 amino acids. CDR1 is MDHEN, CDR2 SYDVKM, per germline. PCR involved 60 Vbeta and 13 Jbeta primers. Some clones are missing from TCRdb's copy, which holds only in-frame ones; the method was immunoSEQ multiplex PCR. The sample contains about 180,000 clones, about 80% of which appear only once. This clonotype was obtained from a woman in her thirties in good health and CMV-seronegative. Sequenced input: PBMCs. V gene TRBV28 combines with J gene TRBJ1-5, with no clear D. The CDR3 nucleotides read TGTGCCAGCAGTGGAGGAAATCGGCCCCAGCATTTT. It is translated as CASSGGNRPQHF. The entire variable domain, with the rest obtained from reference TRBV28 and TRBJ1-5, is as follows: DVKVTQSSRYLVKRTGEKVFLECVQDMDHENMFWYRQDPGLGLRLIYFSYDVKMKEKGDIPEGYSVSREKKERFSLILESASTNQTSMYLCASSGGNRPQHFGDGTRLSIL.